The clone carrying this T cell receptor (beta chain) was observed a few times. What it recognizes is unknown. Time point denoted: newly diagnosed GD, antithyroid drugs for less than 3 months. PBMC-derived RNA was used for the TCR library. V lost 6 bases to trimming and J lost 6 bases, with 9 bases between them. The CDR3 spans 12 residues. In germline, CDR1 is LNHDA, CDR2 SQIVND (reference sequence). These data originate in a study of regulatory T cells in long-lasting Graves disease. Study results and limitations: Persistent disease was associated with favored TRBV28 usage and with favored use of TRBJ1-2 and TRBJ2-5.

Arm-PCR of CDR3 regions and iRepertoire HTBI primers were the basis on which TCR beta libraries were built. TCRdb redid the calling of the multiplex PCR reads with MiXCR, one entry per CDR3 protein. The sample contains 620,000 or so distinct CDR3 sequences, 16% of which appear only once. Separately, the same data were catalogued under a study of T cells in Graves' hyperthyroidism and ophthalmopathy.

The sample in question was peripheral blood mononuclear cells (PBMCs), obtained at new diagnosis, from a patient treated with antithyroid drugs. The chain is built from TRBV19 and TRBJ1-5; a possible D gene is TRBD1 (5 bases). This TCR derives from a woman aged 25 to 39 with Graves disease. The CDR3 loop reads CASSRTIQPQHF. In DNA, the CDR3 is TGTGCCAGTAGCCGGACAATTCAGCCCCAGCATTTT. The full variable domain, with the rest looked up from reference TRBV19 and TRBJ1-5, is DGGITQSPKYLFRKEGQNVTLSCEQNLNHDAMYWYRQDPGQGLRLIYYSQIVNDFQKGDIAEGYSVSREKKESFPLTVTSAQKNPTAFYLCASSRTIQPQHFGDGTRLSIL.